The 17 T cell receptor beta chains below were found in one sample sequenced in a study of shared clonotypes between healthy human individuals. Sequenced by immunoSEQ multiplex PCR; TCRdb stores in-frame clones only, minus some. The sample holds 2 million to 2.5 million clones, 80% to 95% seen once. Sequenced input: naive CD4+ T cells from PBMCs. Subset: CD45RA+ positively selected. These TCRs come from a man aged 18 to 30 in good health. Some clones in this sample may be carry-over from other donors' samples.

The chain links TRBV7-2 to TRBJ1-4, with D uncertain. CDR3 length: 14 residues. Germline lookup yields CDR1 SGHTA and CDR2 FQGNSA. V shed 1 base and J shed 10 bases, with 13 bases lying between them. Written as DNA, the CDR3 is TGTGCCAGCAGCTTAGGAGGGTCCGCCGGAAAACTGTTTTTT. This gives the protein CASSLGGSAGKLFF.

This clone was recorded only once. The rearrangement joins TRBV7-9 to TRBJ1-4, with D perhaps TRBD1 (5 bases). Trimming stripped 5 bases from V and 11 bases from J, with 15 bases between. This CDR3 has 13 residues. Germline CDR1 reads SEHNR; CDR2 reads FQNEAQ (reference sequence). CDR3 sequence: CASSQALGLKLFF. Written as DNA, the CDR3 is TGTGCCAGCAGCCAGGCGTTGGGGCTGAAACTGTTTTTT.

The chain is built from TRBV18 and TRBJ2-1; no clear D. The V gene's germline CDR1 is KGHSH and CDR2 LQKENI. Trimming took off 3 bases at V and 2 bases at J, with 17 bases between the two ends. The CDR3 extends over 17 amino acids. In DNA, the CDR3 is TGTGCCAGCTCACCGCTAATAGTGAAGAATGCCTACAATGAGCAGTTCTTC. The encoded protein is CASSPLIVKNAYNEQFF.

V is TRBV10-2 and J is TRBJ2-1, with unresolved D. Trimming shortened V by 8 bases and J by 7 bases, and 6 bases separated the two germline ends. The CDR3 is 10 amino acids. CDR1 and CDR2 (germline): WSHSY, SAAADI. The CDR3 DNA follows: TGCGCCAGCGGCGTTAATGAGCAGTTCTTC. Translated: CASGVNEQFF.

The chain's CDR3 is CASSFDSAKFNYGYTF. The CDR3 nucleotides are TGTGCCAGCAGCTTTGACAGCGCCAAATTTAACTATGGCTACACCTTC. The gene calls are TRBV7-2 and TRBJ1-2; a weak D match, TRBD1 (5 bases). The CDR3 is made up of 16 amino acids. The germline V and J ends were trimmed by 3 bases and 1 base, with 15 bases remaining between them. The germline CDR1 and CDR2 sequences are SGHTA and FQGNSA. The whole variable domain, filled in from reference TRBV7-2 and TRBJ1-2, reads GAGVSQSPSNKVTEKGKDVELRCDPISGHTALYWYRQSLGQGLEFLIYFQGNSAPDKSGLPSDRFSAERTGGSVSTLTIQRTQQEDSAVYLCASSFDSAKFNYGYTFGSGTRLTVV.

DNA for the CDR3: TGTGCCAGCAGTTCCTGGAGCACAGATACGCAGTATTTT. Encoded protein: CASSSWSTDTQYF. J is TRBJ2-3 and V is TRBV27; D is ambiguous. Germline V gives CDR1 MNHEY, CDR2 SMNVEV (reference sequence). The CDR3 loop spans 13 amino acids. Between the trimmed V and J ends, which lost 4 bases and 0 bases, there was a span of 5 bases.

The count of this clone is one. CDR3 residues: CASTKSSRPGGELFF. The CDR3 bases are TGTGCCAGCACCAAATCTTCCCGGCCCGGCGGGGAGCTGTTTTTT. This chain links TRBV28 with TRBJ2-2; D is unresolved. V was pared by 7 bases and J by 7 bases, with 19 bases between. CDR1 is MDHEN, CDR2 SYDVKM, per germline. CDR3 size: 15 residues.

V and J are TRBV27 and TRBJ2-7, with a tentative D call TRBD2 (5 bases). Germline V gene lookup returns CDR1 MNHEY and CDR2 SMNVEV (reference sequence). Trimming took off 6 bases at V and 3 bases at J, with 9 bases between the two ends. This CDR3 is built from 12 residues. The CDR3 sequence: CASSNGIYEQYF. DNA for the CDR3: TGTGCCAGCAGCAACGGGATCTACGAGCAGTACTTC.

CDR3 region: CASSLGREQYF. Written as DNA, the CDR3 is TGTGCCAGCAGCTTAGGTCGCGAGCAGTACTTC. The V and J genes are TRBV11-2 and TRBJ2-5, with D hard to call. The last part of the DNA fits TRBJ2-7 better; the J call may be wrong. Per the germline V gene, CDR1 is SGHAT and CDR2 is FQNNGV. This CDR3 has 11 residues.

Note on this clone: The sample holds other DNA sequences that translate to the same CDR3. This chain links TRBV30 with TRBJ2-1; 7 bases are shared with TRBD2. After removal of 5 bases from V and 2 bases from J, the junction contained 3 bases not matched to a gene. Per the germline V gene, CDR1 is GTSNPN and CDR2 is SVGIG (reference sequence). This CDR3 has 13 amino acids. CDR3 residues: CAWSSGAYNEQFF. In nucleotides, the CDR3 is TGTGCCTGGTCTAGCGGCGCCTACAATGAGCAGTTCTTC. Looking up the rest from reference TRBV30 and TRBJ2-1 gives the full variable domain: SQTIHQWPATLVQPVGSPLSLECTVEGTSNPNLYWYRQAAGRGLQLLFYSVGIGQISSEVPQNLSASRPQDRQFILSSKKLLLSDSGFYLCAWSSGAYNEQFFGPGTRLTVL.

This chain joins TRBV28 and TRBJ1-3, with D hard to call. V dropped 2 bases and J dropped 1 base, with 6 bases sitting between them. Germline V gene sequence: CDR1 MDHEN, CDR2 SYDVKM. The CDR3 is made up of 14 amino acids. The CDR3 sequence is CASSLGLSGNTIYF. In DNA, the CDR3 is TGTGCCAGCAGTTTAGGCTTATCTGGAAACACCATATATTTT.

The chain is built from TRBV6-1 and TRBJ1-1, with 11 bases matching TRBD1. From germline, CDR1 is MNHNS and CDR2 SASEGT. J gave up 10 bases and V 8 bases, and 9 bases lay outside the gene matches. This CDR3 has 13 residues. The CDR3 protein is CASHVPGQGVAFF. The DNA of the CDR3 is TGTGCCAGCCATGTCCCGGGACAGGGGGTAGCTTTCTTT.

The chain uses TRBV19 and TRBJ1-2; D gene uncertain. This CDR3 has 13 residues. The germline V gene has CDR1 LNHDA and CDR2 SQIVND (reference sequence). Trimming cost V 6 bases and J 5 bases, with 13 bases left between them. The CDR3 reads CASRDSGLYGYTF. DNA for the CDR3: TGTGCCAGTAGGGATTCCGGGTTATATGGCTACACCTTC. Variable domain in full (rest from reference TRBV19 and TRBJ1-2): DGGITQSPKYLFRKEGQNVTLSCEQNLNHDAMYWYRQDPGQGLRLIYYSQIVNDFQKGDIAEGYSVSREKKESFPLTVTSAQKNPTAFYLCASRDSGLYGYTFGSGTRLTVV.

The chain combines TRBV9 with TRBJ1-4; D possibly corresponds to TRBD1 (6 bases). This CDR3 has 14 amino acids. V was pared by 6 bases and J by 6 bases, with 15 bases between. CDR1 and CDR2 from the germline V gene are SGDLS and YYNGEE. CDR3 loop: CASTRTDLHEKLFF. The CDR3 DNA is TGTGCCAGCACTCGGACAGACCTTCATGAAAAACTGTTTTTT.

This clone has just a few counts. Different DNA sequences within this sample yield the same CDR3. The chain employs TRBV30 and TRBJ1-5; D call uncertain. CDR3 length: 13 amino acids. Trimming shortened V by 3 bases and J by 2 bases, and 8 bases separated the two germline ends. Germline V gene sequence: CDR1 GTSNPN, CDR2 SVGIG (reference sequence). The CDR3 coding sequence is TGTGCCTGGAGCGATCGGGGCAATCAGCCCCAGCATTTT. It specifies CAWSDRGNQPQHF.

The genes are TRBV30 and TRBJ2-5; D not certain. CDR1 is GTSNPN and CDR2 is SVGIG in the germline V gene (reference sequence). The CDR3 contains 11 residues. V was clipped by 7 bases and J by 5 bases, with 11 bases between them. The CDR3 sequence: CAFDLGETQYF. CDR3 bases: TGTGCCTTCGACCTGGGGGAGACCCAGTACTTC.

The V and J genes are TRBV12-5 and TRBJ2-5, with TRBD2 matching over 9 bases. The CDR3 covers 16 residues. J gave up 3 bases and V 1 base, and 6 bases lay outside the gene matches. The germline CDR1 and CDR2 sequences are LGHNT and FRNRAP. The CDR3: CASGLGAGGPEETQYF. CDR3 nucleotides: TGTGCTAGTGGTTTGGGTGCGGGAGGGCCAGAAGAGACCCAGTACTTC.